The 21 T cell receptor beta chains presented below share a single source sample, sequenced in a study of Ad26.COV2.S vaccination and SARS-CoV-2 variants. Profiled with immunoSEQ multiplex PCR; TCRdb holds only in-frame clones, not every one. The sample consists of a few hundred thousand clones, around 91% of them appearing once. Treatment specified: around 19 received Ad26.COV2.S at low or high dose, single or two shots; about 5 received placebo; per-sample allocation not given. Specimens were obtained on day 63 following the first vaccine or placebo injection. The sample was peripheral blood, taken in a trial of Ad26.COV2.S vaccine versus placebo. The receptors were gathered from a person aged 18-65 years who received the Ad26.COV2.S COVID-19 vaccine or a placebo.

As to this clone: The same CDR3 arises from other DNA sequences in this sample as well. The rearrangement joins TRBV20-1 to TRBJ2-5; D is unclear. The germline V and J ends were trimmed by 3 bases and 3 bases, with 5 bases remaining between them. The CDR3 is made up of 11 amino acids. Germline V CDR1 and CDR2: DFQATT, SNEGSKA (reference sequence). CDR3 amino acids: CSASRKETQYF. CDR3 in DNA: TGCAGTGCTAGCCGGAAAGAGACCCAGTACTTC.

The chain couples TRBV27 to TRBJ2-1, with D perhaps assigned TRBD1 or TRBD2 (5 bases each). Trimming took off 9 bases at V and 0 bases at J, with 18 bases between the two ends. The CDR3 spans 16 residues. CDR1 is MNHEY, CDR2 SMNVEV, per germline (reference sequence). The CDR3, as DNA: TGTGCCAGTCAGATGGCCGGGGCCGGCTCCTACAATGAGCAGTTCTTC. As protein: CASQMAGAGSYNEQFF.

This chain links TRBV12-3 or TRBV12-4 with TRBJ1-3; D not resolved. This CDR3 comprises 13 residues. Deletions cut 8 bases from V and 4 bases from J, with 12 bases between. CDR3 DNA sequence: TGTGCCAGCCGATCAACGGGGGGAAACACCATATATTTT. Protein sequence: CASRSTGGNTIYF.

The chain joins TRBV13 to TRBJ2-7; 12 bases are a match to TRBD2. Looked up from germline, CDR1 is PRHDT and CDR2 is FYEKMQ (reference sequence). There are 19 residues in the CDR3. V dropped 5 bases and J dropped 5; count of bases not matched to a gene: 19. For the CDR3, the DNA is TGTGCCAGCAGCCCCCCCCCGGGGCTAGCGGGAGGGCCTGGGAACGAGCAGTACTTC. Amino acid sequence: CASSPPPGLAGGPGNEQYF.

The gene calls are TRBV5-1 and TRBJ2-1, with D perhaps matching TRBD2 (6 bases). Germline-derived CDR1 and CDR2 are SGHRS and YFSETQ. Trimming removed 4 bases from V and 6 bases from J, with 17 bases in between. The CDR3 spans 15 residues. The CDR3 sequence is CASSAPGVVGNEQFF. The CDR3, as DNA: TGCGCCAGCAGCGCGCCGGGAGTGGTCGGCAATGAGCAGTTCTTC.

This chain connects TRBV19 to TRBJ2-7; 10 bases are a match to TRBD2. Losses at the gene ends were 4 bases for V and 7 bases for J; bases not matched to a gene: 10. Germline CDR1 is LNHDA and CDR2 is SQIVND (reference sequence). This CDR3 has 15 amino acids. The CDR3 protein is CASSTGPSGRSEQYF. The DNA for the CDR3 is TGTGCCAGTAGTACCGGGCCTAGCGGGAGAAGTGAGCAGTACTTC.

This rearrangement joins TRBV9 to TRBJ2-5; possibly TRBD1 for D (6 bases). Per the germline V gene, CDR1 is SGDLS and CDR2 is YYNGEE. The CDR3 contains 15 residues. Deletions cut 0 bases from V and 0 bases from J, with 9 bases between. CDR3 DNA: TGTGCCAGCAGCGTAGAGGGGGTGGACCAAGAGACCCAGTACTTC. Translated, it gives CASSVEGVDQETQYF.

V and J are TRBV5-4 and TRBJ2-7, with 8 bases aligning to TRBD2. The ends lost 2 bases at V and 3 bases at J; junction bases unmatched: 4. The CDR3 extends over 14 amino acids. Germline V gene data show CDR1 as SGHNT and CDR2 as YYREEE (reference sequence). This CDR3 is CASSFSGDLYEQYF. In nucleotides, the CDR3 is TGTGCCAGCAGCTTTAGCGGGGACCTCTACGAGCAGTACTTC.

The V gene is TRBV7-8, the J gene TRBJ2-2; unclear D gene. CDR1 SGHVS and CDR2 FQNEAQ come from the germline V gene. V lost 6 bases and J lost 4, with 9 bases in between. CDR3 length: 13 amino acids. The CDR3 DNA reads as TGTGCCAGCAGGATGAGGCTCACCGGGGAGCTGTTTTTT. Translation: CASRMRLTGELFF.

This chain links TRBV7-6 with TRBJ1-2; D is uncertain. CDR1 is SGHVS, CDR2 FNYEAQ, per germline. The V and J ends lost 4 bases and 4 bases respectively, with 22 bases between them. The CDR3 is made up of 17 amino acids. CDR3 DNA: TGTGCCAGCAGCTCTCAAACCGACTGGACGGACTTCTATGGCTACACCTTC. Its translation is CASSSQTDWTDFYGYTF.

The chain uses TRBV7-9 and TRBJ2-3; 11 nucleotides match TRBD2. The CDR3 is 15 amino acids. The junction had 6 bases not matched to a gene; V was cut back by 4 bases and J by 6 bases. CDR1 and CDR2 from the germline V gene are SEHNR and FQNEAQ (reference sequence). In DNA form, the CDR3 reads TGTGCCAGCAGCTCCGGGACTAGCGGACGGGATACGCAGTATTTT. This codes for CASSSGTSGRDTQYF.

About this clone itself: Other DNA sequences within the sample encode an identical CDR3. The chain has TRBV9 and TRBJ1-5, with unresolved D. The CDR3 consists of 15 residues. Germline CDR1 and CDR2: SGDLS and YYNGEE. V lost 0 bases and J lost 7, with 14 bases in between. CDR3 protein: CASSVGARADQPQHF. CDR3 nucleotides: TGTGCCAGCAGCGTAGGAGCAAGGGCAGACCAGCCCCAGCATTTT.

The chain links TRBV7-2 to TRBJ2-1, with 7 nucleotides matching TRBD1. Germline trimming cut 5 bases from V and 6 bases from J; bases unmatched to any gene: 10. This CDR3 region has 15 residues. Per the germline V gene, CDR1 is SGHTA and CDR2 is FQGNSA. CDR3 region: CASSVQGTPSNEQFF. CDR3 sequence (DNA): TGTGCCAGCAGCGTACAGGGGACCCCCTCCAATGAGCAGTTCTTC.

The chain is built from TRBV3-1 (or the pseudogene TRBV3-2) and TRBJ2-2, with 15 bases identical to TRBD2. Germline lookup yields CDR1 LGHDT and CDR2 YNNKEL (reference sequence). The CDR3 is 17 residues long. V was clipped by 4 bases and J by 7 bases; unmatched bases: 7. The CDR3 reads CASSPRTSGRAGGELFF. The CDR3 DNA sequence: TGTGCCAGCAGCCCCAGGACTAGCGGGAGGGCTGGCGGGGAGCTGTTTTTT.

The genes are TRBV7-9 and TRBJ1-1; D ambiguous. The CDR3 covers 12 residues. V lost 1 base and J lost 4, with 4 bases in between. The germline V gene encodes CDR1 SEHNR and CDR2 FQNEAQ (reference sequence). The CDR3: CASSLESTEAFF. CDR3 sequence (DNA): TGTGCCAGCAGCTTAGAGAGCACTGAAGCTTTCTTT.

Points on this clone: This CDR3 is also generated by other DNA sequences in the sample. V is TRBV29-1 and J is TRBJ2-7; 10 bases line up with TRBD2. The germline CDR1 and CDR2 sequences are SQVTM and ANQGSEA. CDR3 length equals 12 residues. V dropped 4 bases and J dropped 4; count of bases not matched to a gene: 1. The CDR3 sequence: CSVASGSYEQYF. The CDR3 bases are TGCAGCGTTGCTAGCGGGAGTTACGAGCAGTACTTC.

The V gene is TRBV7-3, the J gene TRBJ2-1; D gene ambiguous. This CDR3 contains 15 residues. Germline assignment: CDR1 SGHTA and CDR2 FQGTGA. Trimming stripped 2 bases from V and 5 bases from J, with 13 bases between. The CDR3, as DNA: TGTGCCAGCAGCTTATCGCCCGGGTTCAACAATGAGCAGTTCTTC. Its protein is CASSLSPGFNNEQFF. Drawing the rest from reference TRBV7-3 and TRBJ2-1, the complete variable domain is GAGVSQTPSNKVTEKGKYVELRCDPISGHTALYWYRQSLGQGPEFLIYFQGTGAADDSGLPNDRFFAVRPEGSVSTLKIQRTERGDSAVYLCASSLSPGFNNEQFFGPGTRLTVL.

The J gene is TRBJ2-2, the V gene TRBV9; TRBD2 matches at 10 bases. This CDR3 has 17 amino acids. Germline lookup yields CDR1 SGDLS and CDR2 YYNGEE. The junction had 12 bases not matched to a gene; V was cut back by 4 bases and J by 6 bases. In DNA, the CDR3 is TGTGCCAGCAGCTTTAACGAGCGGGAGGGCCGATCCGGGGAGCTGTTTTTT. Protein sequence: CASSFNEREGRSGELFF.

The chain employs TRBV28 and TRBJ2-1, with 9 bases matching TRBD1. The CDR3 is made up of 15 amino acids. Germline-derived CDR1 and CDR2 are MDHEN and SYDVKM. With 7 bases clipped from V and 7 bases from J, the junction kept 11 bases outside the gene matches. The CDR3 sequence is CASISDRDRVNEQFF. Written as DNA, the CDR3 is TGTGCCAGCATCTCAGACCGGGACAGGGTAAATGAGCAGTTCTTC.

This clone came up once. V gene TRBV27 combines with J gene TRBJ1-3; perhaps TRBD1 as D (5 bases). Trimming left V 9 bases short and J 0 bases short, with 15 bases between. The CDR3 contains 15 residues. The V gene's germline CDR1 is MNHEY and CDR2 SMNVEV (reference sequence). In DNA form, the CDR3 reads TGTGCCAGTAGACCGCAGGGAGCCTCTGGAAACACCATATATTTT. Protein: CASRPQGASGNTIYF.

This clone was counted a single time. The CDR3 bases are TGTGCCAGCCTTACGGGGGGCGCTTATGGCTACACCTTC. This sequence encodes CASLTGGAYGYTF. This rearrangement joins TRBV28 to TRBJ1-2; TRBD1 might be the D (6 bases). Germline CDR1 is MDHEN and CDR2 is SYDVKM. V lost 8 bases to trimming and J lost 5 bases, with 15 bases between them. CDR3 length: 13 amino acids.